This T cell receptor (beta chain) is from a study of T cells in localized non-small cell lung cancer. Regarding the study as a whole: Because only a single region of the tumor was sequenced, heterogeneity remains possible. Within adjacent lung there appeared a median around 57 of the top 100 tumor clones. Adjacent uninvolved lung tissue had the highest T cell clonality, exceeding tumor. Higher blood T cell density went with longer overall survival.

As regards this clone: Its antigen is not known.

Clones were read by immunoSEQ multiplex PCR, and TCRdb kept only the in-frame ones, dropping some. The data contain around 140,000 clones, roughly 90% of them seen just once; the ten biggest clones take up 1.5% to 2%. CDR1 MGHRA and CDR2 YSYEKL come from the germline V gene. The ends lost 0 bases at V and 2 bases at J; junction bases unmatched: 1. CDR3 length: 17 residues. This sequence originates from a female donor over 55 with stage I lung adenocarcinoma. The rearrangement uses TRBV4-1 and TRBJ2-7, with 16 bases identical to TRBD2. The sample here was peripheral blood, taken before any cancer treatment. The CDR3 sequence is CASSQDGTSGRAYEQYF. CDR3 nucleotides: TGCGCCAGCAGCCAAGATGGGACTAGCGGGAGGGCCTACGAGCAGTACTTC.